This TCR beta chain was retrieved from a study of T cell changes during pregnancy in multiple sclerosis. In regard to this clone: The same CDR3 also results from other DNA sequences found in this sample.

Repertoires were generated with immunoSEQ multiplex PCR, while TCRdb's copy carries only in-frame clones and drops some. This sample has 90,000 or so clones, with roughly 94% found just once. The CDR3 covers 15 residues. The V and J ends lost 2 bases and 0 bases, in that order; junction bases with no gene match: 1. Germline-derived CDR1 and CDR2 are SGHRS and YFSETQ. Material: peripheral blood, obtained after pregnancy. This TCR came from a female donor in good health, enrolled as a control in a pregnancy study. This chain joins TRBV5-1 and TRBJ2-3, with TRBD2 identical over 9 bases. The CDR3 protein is CASSFTSGSTDTQYF. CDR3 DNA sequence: TGCGCCAGCAGCTTTACTAGCGGGAGCACAGATACGCAGTATTTT.